The rows below give T cell receptor beta chains drawn from one sample of a study of blood T cell repertoires in COVID-19. The method was immunoSEQ multiplex PCR; TCRdb's version includes in-frame clones alone and lacks a portion of them. The sample lists about 200,000 clones, around 88% occurring once. What was sequenced was PBMCs or T cells enriched from blood (not recorded which). All receptors derive from a man aged 35 to 55 with acute COVID-19. CDR3s leave out the opening cysteine and the closing phenylalanine or tryptophan. The order of the fields is V gene, J gene, CDR3 length, CDR3 protein.

>TRBV28|TRBJ2-7|13
ASSPSGRVSYEQY
>TRBV5-4|TRBJ1-2|12
ASSLVLLDYGYT
>TRBV12-2|TRBJ2-1|16
ASRLERALVSSYNEQF
>TRBV6-5|TRBJ1-1|12
ASSRGQGHTEAF
>TRBV9|TRBJ2-3|13
ASSVADGQTDTQY
>TRBV18|TRBJ1-6|13
ASSPTENYNSPLH
>TRBV7-2|TRBJ1-1|12
ASTSDTTNTEAF
>TRBV28|TRBJ1-2|12
ASSQGQGNYGYT
>TRBV27|TRBJ2-1|12
ASSAAAQGSEQF
>TRBV16|TRBJ2-7|12
ASSTGQGSYEQY
>TRBV6-5|TRBJ2-7|11
ASSYRAGHEQY
>TRBV6-5|TRBJ1-1|12
ASSTLDWSTEAF
>TRBV3-1/TRBV3-2|TRBJ1-2|12
ASSRRTENYGYT
>TRBV28|TRBJ2-7|12
ASSLPSGGLEQY
>TRBV4-1|TRBJ2-1|13
ASSQERIRLNEQF
>TRBV5-8|TRBJ1-2|12
ASSLEGGAHGYT
>TRBV19|TRBJ1-1|10
ASSSQGAEAF
>TRBV7-2|TRBJ2-4|11
ASSTVAKNIQY
>TRBV6-5|TRBJ1-5|11
ASSQGLSQPQH
>TRBV20-1|TRBJ1-4|8
SPGGEKLF
>TRBV5-1|TRBJ2-5|12
ASSYGTAQETQY
>TRBV2|TRBJ2-5|13
ASSVRSGIGETQY
>TRBV3-1/TRBV3-2|TRBJ2-6|14
ASSHLTGIGANVLT
>TRBV15|TRBJ1-1|13
ATSRRTGGITEAF
>TRBV9|TRBJ1-2|11
ASSVGGDYGYT
>TRBV21-1|TRBJ2-4|11
ASLLPGQSIQY
>TRBV7-3|TRBJ2-1|15
ASSSGRNLAGYNEQF
>TRBV5-8|TRBJ1-6|12
ASTSLSLLSPLH
>TRBV6-6|TRBJ1-6|12
ASSYTGAHSPLH
>TRBV28|TRBJ2-2|13
ATPASAGGTGELF
>TRBV7-8|TRBJ2-1|12
ASLRDRGYNEQF
>TRBV3-1/TRBV3-2|TRBJ1-1|14
ASSQVRYREGRVAF
>TRBV29-1|TRBJ2-7|11
SVEGRGGYEQY
>TRBV4-1|TRBJ2-7|12
ASSPRDYLPEQY
>TRBV10-3|TRBJ2-7|14
AISESAQGLSYEQY
>TRBV7-9|TRBJ1-1|12
ASSLITGNTEAF
>TRBV7-3|TRBJ2-2|13
ASSSGTANTGELF
>TRBV5-5|TRBJ2-6|12
ASSLYYGANVLT